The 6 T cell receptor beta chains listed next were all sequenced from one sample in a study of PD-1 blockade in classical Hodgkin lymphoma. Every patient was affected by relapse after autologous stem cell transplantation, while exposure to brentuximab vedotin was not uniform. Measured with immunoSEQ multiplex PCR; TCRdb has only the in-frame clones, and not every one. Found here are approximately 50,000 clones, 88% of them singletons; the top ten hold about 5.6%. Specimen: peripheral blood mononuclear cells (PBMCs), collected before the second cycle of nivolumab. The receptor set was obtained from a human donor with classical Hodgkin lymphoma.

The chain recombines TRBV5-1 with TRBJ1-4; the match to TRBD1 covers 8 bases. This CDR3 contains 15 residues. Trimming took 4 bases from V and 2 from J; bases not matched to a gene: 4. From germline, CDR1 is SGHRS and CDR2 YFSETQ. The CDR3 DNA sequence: TGCGCCAGCAGCGCCGGGACAGGCACTAATGAAAAACTGTTTTTT. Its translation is CASSAGTGTNEKLFF.

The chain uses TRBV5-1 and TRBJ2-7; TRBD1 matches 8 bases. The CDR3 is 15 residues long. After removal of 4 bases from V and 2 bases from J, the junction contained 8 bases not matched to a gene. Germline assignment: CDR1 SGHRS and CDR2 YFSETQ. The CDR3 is CASSLLGTGPYEQYF. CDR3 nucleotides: TGCGCCAGCAGCCTCCTCGGGACAGGCCCCTACGAGCAGTACTTC.

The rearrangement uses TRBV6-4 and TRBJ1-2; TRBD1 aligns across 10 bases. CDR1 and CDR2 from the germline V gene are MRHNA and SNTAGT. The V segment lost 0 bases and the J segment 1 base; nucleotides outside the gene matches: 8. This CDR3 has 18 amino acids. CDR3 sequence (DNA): TGTGCCAGCAGTGACTCCACCCTGGACAGGGGGGTTAACTATGGCTACACCTTC. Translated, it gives CASSDSTLDRGVNYGYTF.

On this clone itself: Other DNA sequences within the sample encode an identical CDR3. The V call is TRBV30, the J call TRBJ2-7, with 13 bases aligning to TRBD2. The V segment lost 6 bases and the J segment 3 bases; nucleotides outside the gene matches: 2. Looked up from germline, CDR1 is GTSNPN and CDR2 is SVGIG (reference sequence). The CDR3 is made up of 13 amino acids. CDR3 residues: CACRLAGGYEQYF. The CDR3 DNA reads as TGTGCCTGCCGACTAGCGGGGGGCTACGAGCAGTACTTC.

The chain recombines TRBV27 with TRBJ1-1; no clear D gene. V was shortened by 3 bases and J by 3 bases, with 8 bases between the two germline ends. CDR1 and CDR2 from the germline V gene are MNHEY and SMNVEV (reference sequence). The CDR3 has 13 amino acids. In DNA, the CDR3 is TGTGCCAGCAGTTTGTGGCGGGACACTGAAGCTTTCTTT. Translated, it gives CASSLWRDTEAFF.

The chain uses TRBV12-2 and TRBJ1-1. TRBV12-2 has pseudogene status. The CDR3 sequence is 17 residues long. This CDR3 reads CASRLNLTRIANTEAFF. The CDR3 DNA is TGTGCAAGTCGCTTGAACCTAACTCGCATAGCGAACACTGAAGCTTTCTTT.